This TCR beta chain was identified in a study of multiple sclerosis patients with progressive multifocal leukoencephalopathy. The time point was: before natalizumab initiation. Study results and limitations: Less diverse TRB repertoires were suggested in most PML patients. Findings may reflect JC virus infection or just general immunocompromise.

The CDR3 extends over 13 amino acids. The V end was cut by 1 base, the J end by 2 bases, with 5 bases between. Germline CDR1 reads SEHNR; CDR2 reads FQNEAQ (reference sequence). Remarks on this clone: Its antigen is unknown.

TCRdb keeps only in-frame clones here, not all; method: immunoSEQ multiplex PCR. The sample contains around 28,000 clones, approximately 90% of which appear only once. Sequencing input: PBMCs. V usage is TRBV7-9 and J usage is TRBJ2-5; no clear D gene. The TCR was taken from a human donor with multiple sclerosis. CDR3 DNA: TGTGCCAGCAGCTTAGGTCTGCAAGAGACCCAGTACTTC. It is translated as CASSLGLQETQYF.